The 14 T cell receptor beta chains below were found in one sample sequenced in a study of patients and donors after allogeneic stem cell transplantation. TCRdb recomputed calls from the RT-PCR reads with MiXCR, one row per CDR3 protein. The sample holds 80,000 to 90,000 distinct CDR3 sequences, about 44% seen once. Specimen: blood, either unsorted or a sorted T cell fraction (not recorded which). The receptors were gathered from a human donor who was either an allogeneic HSCT recipient or a stem cell or donor lymphocyte infusion donor (not recorded which). It is not recorded whose cells these are; they may come from a transplant donor.

The chain carries TRBV6-5 and TRBJ1-1, with D perhaps matching TRBD1 (5 bases). From germline, CDR1 is MNHEY and CDR2 SVGAGI. V was pared by 0 bases and J by 0 bases, with 11 bases between. This CDR3 is built from 16 residues. The CDR3 sequence: CASSYSTAFMNTEAFF. CDR3 nucleotide sequence: TGTGCCAGCAGTTACTCGACAGCGTTTATGAACACTGAAGCTTTCTTT.

This rearrangement joins TRBV3-1 to TRBJ2-7; D is ambiguous. V was clipped by 1 base and J by 5 bases, with 3 bases between them. The germline V gene has CDR1 LGHDT and CDR2 YNNKEL (reference sequence). The CDR3 is 11 amino acids. In nucleotides, the CDR3 is TGTGCCAGCAGCCAAGGCCACGAGCAGTACTTC. Translation: CASSQGHEQYF.

This clonotype was recorded a few times. The V call is TRBV3-1, the J call TRBJ1-1; D gene unclear. There are 15 residues in the CDR3. Trimming stripped 0 bases from V and 4 bases from J, with 12 bases between. Germline lookup yields CDR1 LGHDT and CDR2 YNNKEL (reference sequence). CDR3 sequence (DNA): TGTGCCAGCAGCCAAGACAGGTTGAGTGGCACTGAAGCTTTCTTT. Its protein is CASSQDRLSGTEAFF.

The chain carries TRBV6-2 or TRBV6-3 and TRBJ2-2; D unclear. Germline CDR1 reads MNHEY; CDR2 reads SVGEGT. There are 14 residues in the CDR3. V lost 7 bases to trimming and J lost 5 bases, with 14 bases between them. The CDR3 is CASTPFTETGELFF. The CDR3 nucleotides read TGTGCCAGCACCCCTTTCACGGAAACCGGGGAGCTGTTTTTT.

In its sample, this clonotype was seen a few times. This chain connects TRBV4-2 to TRBJ1-1; no clear D gene. Germline CDR1 reads LGHNA; CDR2 reads YNFKEQ. Trimming left V 4 bases short and J 3 bases short, with 24 bases between. The CDR3 runs to 18 residues. The DNA of the CDR3 is TGTGCCAGCAGCCTTAAAACCCACAGCGAGTTACCTTACACTGAAGCTTTCTTT. It codes for CASSLKTHSELPYTEAFF.

This clonotype showed up just a few times. The chain employs TRBV12-3 or TRBV12-4 and TRBJ1-5; D is unclear. The length of the CDR3 is 13 residues. V gave up 5 bases and J gave up 7 bases, with 12 bases separating them. Here the CDR3 reads CASSLRREQPQHF. The CDR3 DNA sequence: TGTGCCAGCAGTCTCAGACGGGAACAGCCCCAGCATTTT.

This chain uses TRBV12-3 or TRBV12-4 with TRBJ2-5; 10 bases are shared with TRBD1. CDR3 size: 15 residues. V lost 3 bases and J lost 5; bases outside the gene matches: 6. CDR3 residues: CASSFRQGAGETQYF. The CDR3, as DNA: TGTGCCAGCAGTTTTAGACAGGGGGCGGGGGAGACCCAGTACTTC.

Details on this clonotype: A read error may account for a junction end that differs from germline. V usage is TRBV4-3 and J usage is TRBJ1-3; D perhaps matches TRBD1 (5 bases). The CDR3 is 16 amino acids. Germline CDR1 and CDR2: LGHNA and YSLEER. The CDR3 reads CASSKELSRTGNTIYF. For the CDR3, the DNA is TGCGCCAGCAGCAAAGAACTTTCAAGGACAGGAAACACCATATATTTT.

The chain recombines TRBV7-8 with TRBJ1-2; maybe TRBD1 (6 bases). CDR1 is SGHVS, CDR2 FQNEAQ, per germline. CDR3 size: 17 residues. V dropped 3 bases and J dropped 4 bases, with 21 bases sitting between them. Here the CDR3 DNA reads TGTGCCAGCAGCTTGGACAGAGGCTGGAGGCACTTCTATGGCTACACCTTC. This codes for CASSLDRGWRHFYGYTF.

The V call is TRBV25-1, the J call TRBJ1-2, with unresolved D. The CDR3 is made up of 13 amino acids. Between the trimmed V and J ends, which lost 0 bases and 7 bases, there was a span of 9 bases. Germline V gene lookup returns CDR1 MGHDK and CDR2 SYGVNS. CDR3 DNA: TGTGCCAGCAGTGAATACGGGTGGGCTGGCTACACCTTC. Encoded protein: CASSEYGWAGYTF.

Only a few counts were recorded for this clonotype. The chain recombines TRBV7-3 with TRBJ1-2; 7 bases line up with TRBD1. Germline CDR1 is SGHTA and CDR2 is FQGTGA. The CDR3 totals 14 residues. Unmatched junction bases numbered 7, after V lost 5 bases and J lost 4 bases. As DNA, the CDR3 is TGTGCCAGCAGCCAGGGGGGAGAGGGCTATGGCTACACCTTC. It codes for CASSQGGEGYGYTF.

The chain uses TRBV4-3 and TRBJ2-2; 7 bases match TRBD1. This CDR3 contains 16 residues. V trimming: 2 bases; J trimming: 4 bases; junction bases outside the gene matches: 7. Germline CDR1 LGHNA, CDR2 YSLEER. The CDR3 bases are TGCGCCAGCAGCCAATATAGACAGGGCACCACCGGGGAGCTGTTTTTT. This encodes CASSQYRQGTTGELFF.

This chain uses TRBV18 with TRBJ1-4; D unresolved. Trimming stripped 4 bases from V and 5 bases from J, with 17 bases between. In germline, CDR1 is KGHSH, CDR2 LQKENI. The CDR3 sequence is 16 residues long. The CDR3 DNA is TGTGCCAGCTCACGCCTCCGGCCTGGAACAAATGAAAAACTGTTTTTT. Translated, it gives CASSRLRPGTNEKLFF.

CDR3 DNA sequence: TGCGCCAGCAGCGGAGGACAGGGGGCATCCTATGGCTACACCTTC. Translated: CASSGGQGASYGYTF. The rearrangement links TRBV5-1 to TRBJ1-2; TRBD1 aligns across 11 bases. The CDR3 loop spans 15 amino acids. The junction had 6 bases not matched to a gene; V was cut back by 4 bases and J by 4 bases. Germline lookup yields CDR1 SGHRS and CDR2 YFSETQ.